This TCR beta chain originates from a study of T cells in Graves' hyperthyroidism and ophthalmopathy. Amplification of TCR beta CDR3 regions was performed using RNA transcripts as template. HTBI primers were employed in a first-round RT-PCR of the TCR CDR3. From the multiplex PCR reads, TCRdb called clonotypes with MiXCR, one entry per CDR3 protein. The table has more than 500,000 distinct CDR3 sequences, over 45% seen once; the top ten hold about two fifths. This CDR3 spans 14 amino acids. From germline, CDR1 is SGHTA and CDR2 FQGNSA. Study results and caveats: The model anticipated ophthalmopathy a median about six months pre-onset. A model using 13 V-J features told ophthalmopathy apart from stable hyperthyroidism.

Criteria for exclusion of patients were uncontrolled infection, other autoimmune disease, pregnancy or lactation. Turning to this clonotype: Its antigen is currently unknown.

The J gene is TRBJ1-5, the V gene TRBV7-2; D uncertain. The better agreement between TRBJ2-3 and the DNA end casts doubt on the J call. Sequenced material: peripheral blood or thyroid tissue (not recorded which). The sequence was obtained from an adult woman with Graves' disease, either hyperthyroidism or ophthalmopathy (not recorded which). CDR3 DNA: TGTGCCAGCAGCCCCCCTGGCAGCACAGATACGCAGTATTTT. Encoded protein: CASSPPGSTDTQYF.